The rows below give T cell receptor beta chains drawn from one sample of a study of regulatory T cells in long-lasting Graves disease. TCRdb fed the multiplex PCR reads into MiXCR, producing one record per CDR3 protein. The table has 360,000 or so distinct CDR3 sequences, approximately 12% seen once; the top ten hold approximately 17%. These same records also appear under a second study, on T cells in Graves' hyperthyroidism and ophthalmopathy.

Sample: peripheral blood mononuclear cells (PBMCs), taken at new diagnosis, from a patient treated with antithyroid drugs. The receptors were gathered from a woman younger than 30 with Graves disease. CDR3s include the opening cysteine and the closing phenylalanine or tryptophan. D genes are given only for firm matches. A row's size may be missing; if present it is once, few, many or a size class.

TRBJ1-6 TRBV12-3/TRBV12-4 TRBD1 many CASTGQGNSPLHF TGTGCCAGCACAGGACAGGGGAATTCACCCCTCCACTTT
TRBJ2-7 TRBV6-6 TRBD2 many CASSYSTSGGAEQYF TGTGCCAGCAGTTACTCGACCTCGGGAGGGGCCGAGCAGTACTTC
TRBJ2-7 TRBV12-3/TRBV12-4 TRBD2 many CASSGTSGGYEQYF TGTGCCAGCAGTGGGACTAGCGGGGGGTACGAGCAGTACTTC
TRBJ2-1 TRBV11-2 . many CASSLVVQGFCYNEQFF TGTGCCAGCAGCTTAGTCGTACAGGGCTTTTGCTACAATGAGCAGTTCTTC
TRBJ2-1 TRBV7-3 . many CATQGGTDNEQFF TGTGCCACCCAAGGGGGAACTGACAATGAGCAGTTCTTC
TRBJ1-2 TRBV27 TRBD1 . CASSRLGDRGRGGLYGYTF TGTGCCAGCAGTAGGCTGGGGGACAGGGGGCGAGGGGGGCTCTATGGCTACACCTTC
TRBJ1-1 TRBV18 . many CASSPMTRNTEAFF TGTGCCAGCTCACCTATGACGAGGAACACTGAAGCTTTCTTT
TRBJ1-5 TRBV7-9 TRBD1 . CASSLAGRGYYQPQHF TGTGCCAGCAGCTTAGCGGGCAGGGGGTATTATCAGCCCCAGCATTTT
TRBJ2-5 TRBV12-3/TRBV12-4 TRBD2 many CASIFSGGARETQYF TGTGCCAGCATTTTTAGCGGGGGGGCCAGGGAGACCCAGTACTTC
TRBJ2-2 TRBV24-1 TRBD2 . CATRAGTSGSGELFF TGTGCCACCAGGGCCGGGACTAGCGGGAGCGGGGAGCTGTTTTTT
TRBJ2-2 TRBV7-3 TRBD2 many CASRLAGGPNTGELFF TGTGCCAGCCGACTAGCGGGAGGCCCGAACACCGGGGAGCTGTTTTTT
TRBJ2-1 TRBV6-5 TRBD1 many CASSCWTGPTTYNEQFF TGTGCCAGCAGTTGTTGGACAGGGCCCACCACTTACAATGAGCAGTTCTTC
TRBJ1-1 TRBV6-2/TRBV6-3 TRBD1 many CASSFGQGRVNTEAFF TGTGCCAGCAGTTTCGGACAGGGAAGGGTGAACACTGAAGCTTTCTTT
TRBJ1-1 TRBV7-2 . many CASSTGPNTEAFF TGTGCCAGCAGTACAGGCCCGAACACTGAAGCTTTCTTT
TRBJ1-5 TRBV4-1 . few CASSQEPRNQPQHF TGCGCCAGCAGCCAAGAGCCAAGAAATCAGCCCCAGCATTTT
TRBJ1-2 TRBV9 . many CASSVGGNYGYTF TGTGCCAGCAGCGTAGGCGGAAACTATGGCTACACCTTC
TRBJ1-2 TRBV15 . . CATSRDLYGYTF TGTGCCACCAGCCGGGATCTCTATGGCTACACCTTC